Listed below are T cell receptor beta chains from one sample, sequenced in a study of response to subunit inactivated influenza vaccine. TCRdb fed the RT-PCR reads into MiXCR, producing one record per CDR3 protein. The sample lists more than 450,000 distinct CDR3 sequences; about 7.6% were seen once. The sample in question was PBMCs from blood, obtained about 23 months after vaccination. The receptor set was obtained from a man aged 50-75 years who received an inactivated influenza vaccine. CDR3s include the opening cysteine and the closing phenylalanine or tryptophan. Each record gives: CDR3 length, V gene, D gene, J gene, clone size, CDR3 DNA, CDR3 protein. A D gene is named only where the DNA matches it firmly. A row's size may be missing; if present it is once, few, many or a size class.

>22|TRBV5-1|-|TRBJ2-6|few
TGCGCCAGCAGCTTGACGGACGGGGGCCGGGACAGTTATTTCTCTGGGGCCAACGTCCTGACTTTC
CASSLTDGGRDSYFSGANVLTF
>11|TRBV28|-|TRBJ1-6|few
TGTGCCAGCAGGGGCGGTTCACCCCTCCACTTT
CASRGGSPLHF
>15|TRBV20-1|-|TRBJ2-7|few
TGCAGTGCTAGGGGGGCGATGGGGGGCGCTTACGAGCAGTACTTC
CSARGAMGGAYEQYF
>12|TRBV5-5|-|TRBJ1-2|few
TGTGCCAGCCGGACTACAGGGTTTGGCTACACCTTC
CASRTTGFGYTF
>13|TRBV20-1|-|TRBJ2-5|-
TGCAGTACTAAGGGGGGCCGCCAAGAGACCCAGTACTTC
CSTKGGRQETQYF
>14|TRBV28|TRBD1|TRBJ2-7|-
TGTGCCAGCAGTTTGCCGGGACAGGTTTACGAGCAGTACTTC
CASSLPGQVYEQYF
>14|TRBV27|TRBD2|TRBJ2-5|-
TGTGCCAGCCGACGAGCGGGGAGTCCCGAGACCCAGTACTTC
CASRRAGSPETQYF
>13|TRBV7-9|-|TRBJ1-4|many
TGTGCCAGCAGCTTAGACGTTGGAGAAAAACTGTTTTTT
CASSLDVGEKLFF
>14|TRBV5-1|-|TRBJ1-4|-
TGCGCCAGCAGCTTTACAGGGAGTAATGAAAAACTGTTTTTT
CASSFTGSNEKLFF
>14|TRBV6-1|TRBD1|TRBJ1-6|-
TGTGCCAGCAGAAAACAGGGGGCTTGGTCACCCCTCCACTTT
CASRKQGAWSPLHF
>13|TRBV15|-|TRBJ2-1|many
TGTGCCACCAGCAGAGCCTCTCACAATGAGCAGTTCTTC
CATSRASHNEQFF
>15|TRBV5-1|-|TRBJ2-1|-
TGCGCCAGCAGCCGCTTTCCGACAGGTCCTAATGAGCAGTTCTTC
CASSRFPTGPNEQFF
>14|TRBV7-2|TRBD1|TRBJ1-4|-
TGTGCCAGCAGCCTGGACAGGGGGCTCGAAAAACTGTTTTTT
CASSLDRGLEKLFF
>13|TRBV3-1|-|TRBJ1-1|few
TGTGCCAGCAGCCAAGTAACAGGCCCTGAAGCTTTCTTT
CASSQVTGPEAFF
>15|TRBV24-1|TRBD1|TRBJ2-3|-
TGTGCCACCAGTGATTCACAGGGGTACGCAGATACGCAGTATTTT
CATSDSQGYADTQYF
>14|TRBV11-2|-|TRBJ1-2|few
TGTGCCAGCAGCTTAGAGGCAGACAACTATGGCTACACCTTC
CASSLEADNYGYTF
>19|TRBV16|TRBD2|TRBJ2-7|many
TGTGCCAGCAGCCACTCCCTGGCTAGCGGGAGGCGGAGCTCCTACGAGCAGTACTTC
CASSHSLASGRRSSYEQYF
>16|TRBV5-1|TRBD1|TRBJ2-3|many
TGCGCCAGCAGCTTGGCGACAGGGATAAGCACAGATACGCAGTATTTT
CASSLATGISTDTQYF
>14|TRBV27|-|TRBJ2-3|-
TGTGCCAGCAGTTCTAGCGACCCCACAGATACGCAGTATTTT
CASSSSDPTDTQYF
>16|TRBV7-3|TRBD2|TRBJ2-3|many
TGTGCCAGCAGCTTAACTCGACTAGCGGGAGCAGATACGCAGTATTTT
CASSLTRLAGADTQYF
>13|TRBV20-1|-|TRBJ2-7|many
TGCAGTACTTACCTTCTAGAAGCCTACGAGCAGTACTTC
CSTYLLEAYEQYF
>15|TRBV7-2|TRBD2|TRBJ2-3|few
TGTGCCAGCAGCTGGACTAGCGGGAGATCAGATACGCAGTATTTT
CASSWTSGRSDTQYF
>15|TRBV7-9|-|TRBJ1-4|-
TGTGCCAGCAGCCCCCAACAGGCCCGGGGTGAAAAACTGTTTTTT
CASSPQQARGEKLFF
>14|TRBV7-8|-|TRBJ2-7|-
TGTGCCAGCAGCTTAGTCCCCATATCCTACGAGCAGTACTTC
CASSLVPISYEQYF
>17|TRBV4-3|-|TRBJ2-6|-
TGCGCCAGCAGCCAAGATCCGTATTCCTCTGGGGCCAACGTCCTGACTTTC
CASSQDPYSSGANVLTF
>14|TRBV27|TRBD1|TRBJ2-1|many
TGTGCCAGCAGTCAAAGGACAGGAGACAATGAGCAGTTCTTC
CASSQRTGDNEQFF
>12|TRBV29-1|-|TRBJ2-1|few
TGCAGCGTTGGTGGTGGGGTTGTTGAGCAGTTCTTC
CSVGGGVVEQFF
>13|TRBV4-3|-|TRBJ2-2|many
TGCGCCAGCAGCCCCGAGCGGTTCGGGGAGCTGTTTTTT
CASSPERFGELFF
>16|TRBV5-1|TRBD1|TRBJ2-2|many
TGCGCCAGCAGCTTGGTCGGGACAGGGGAAGGCGGGGAGCTGTTTTTT
CASSLVGTGEGGELFF
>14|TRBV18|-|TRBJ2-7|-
TGTGCCAGCTCAGATCCCCACGGCGGTTACGAGCAGTACTTC
CASSDPHGGYEQYF
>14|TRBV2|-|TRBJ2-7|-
TGTGCCAGCAGTGATTTTGGTCCTGGCTACGAGCAGTACTTC
CASSDFGPGYEQYF
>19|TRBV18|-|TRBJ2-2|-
TGTGCCAGCTCACCACCGAATTGGGCTAGCGTGACGAACACCGGGGAGCTGTTTTTT
CASSPPNWASVTNTGELFF
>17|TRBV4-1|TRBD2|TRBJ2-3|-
TGCGCCAGCAGCCCACAATCGGGAGCGGGGGGGCGAAATACGCAGTATTTT
CASSPQSGAGGRNTQYF
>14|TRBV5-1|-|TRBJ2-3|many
TGCGCCACAGCACGACAGACTAGCACAGATACGCAGTATTTT
CATARQTSTDTQYF
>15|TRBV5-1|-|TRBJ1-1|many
TGCGCCAGCAGCCCTGACCAGAATACCAACACTGAAGCTTTCTTT
CASSPDQNTNTEAFF
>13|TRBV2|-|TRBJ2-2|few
TGTGCCAGCAGTGAAGAGTACACCGGGGAGCTGTTTTTT
CASSEEYTGELFF
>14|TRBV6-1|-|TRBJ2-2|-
TGTGCCAGCACCTTGGCAGGAGCCACCGGGGAGCTGTTTTTT
CASTLAGATGELFF
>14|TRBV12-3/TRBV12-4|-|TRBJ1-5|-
TGTGCCAGCACCACAGGGTCCGGGGATCAGCCCCAGCATTTT
CASTTGSGDQPQHF